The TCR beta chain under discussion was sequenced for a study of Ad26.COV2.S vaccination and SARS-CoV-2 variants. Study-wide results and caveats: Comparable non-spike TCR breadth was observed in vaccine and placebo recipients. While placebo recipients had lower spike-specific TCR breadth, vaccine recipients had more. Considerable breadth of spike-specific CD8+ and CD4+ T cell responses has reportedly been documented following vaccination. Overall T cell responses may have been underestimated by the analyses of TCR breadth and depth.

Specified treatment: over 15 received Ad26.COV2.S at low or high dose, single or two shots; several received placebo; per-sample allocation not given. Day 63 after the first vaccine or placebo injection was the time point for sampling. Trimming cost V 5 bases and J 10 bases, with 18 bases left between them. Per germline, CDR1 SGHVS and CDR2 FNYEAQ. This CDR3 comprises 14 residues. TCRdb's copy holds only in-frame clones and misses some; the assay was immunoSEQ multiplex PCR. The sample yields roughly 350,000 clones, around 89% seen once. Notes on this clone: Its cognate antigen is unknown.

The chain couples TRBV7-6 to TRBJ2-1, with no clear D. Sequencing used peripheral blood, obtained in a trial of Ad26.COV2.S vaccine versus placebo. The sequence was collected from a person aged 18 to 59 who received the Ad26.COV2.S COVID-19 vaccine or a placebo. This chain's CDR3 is CASSEHGENQEQFF. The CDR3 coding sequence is TGTGCCAGCAGCGAACATGGGGAAAATCAGGAGCAGTTCTTC.